This T cell receptor beta chain was profiled in a study of blood T cells in healthy people across ages. At the level of the study: Template-switching capture recovered about one barcoded beta molecule per two T cells.

Using a J-beta primer mix together with a sample-barcoded 5' primer, a second PCR was run for about 6 to 11 cycles. A template-switch adaptor with 12 random nucleotides tagged each cDNA molecule. A minimum of 3 million CDR3-containing paired-end reads was obtained for each sample. TCRdb used MiXCR to reprocess the 5' RACE reads, holding one entry per CDR3 protein. This sample has about 1,600,000 distinct CDR3 sequences, with 42% found just once. The TCR sequence derives from a woman between 18 and 30 years old in good health. Material: blood.

CDR3 in amino acids: CASGTGSLRYGYTF. The CDR3 nucleotides read TGCGCCAGCGGGACAGGGTCCCTACGATATGGCTACACCTTC. The chain couples TRBV5-1 to TRBJ1-2; 9 bases map to TRBD1. The CDR3 covers 14 residues. V lost 7 bases, J lost 5 bases, and 9 bases stayed unmatched. From germline, CDR1 is SGHRS and CDR2 YFSETQ.